The rows below give T cell receptor beta chains drawn from one sample of a study of blood T cell repertoires in COVID-19. Sequenced by immunoSEQ multiplex PCR; TCRdb stores in-frame clones only, minus some. The sample has a few hundred thousand clones; approximately 80% are singletons. The sequencing input was PBMCs or T cells enriched from blood (not recorded which). The receptors were gathered from a woman in her thirties or forties with acute COVID-19. Both conserved end residues are part of each CDR3. The D gene is left open where the match is weak. For some rows the clone size is stated as once, few or many, or as a class when expanded; others skip it.

abundance | j_gene | v_gene | d_gene | CDR3nt | CDR3aa
- | TRBJ1-1 | TRBV3-1/TRBV3-2 | - | TGTGCCAGTAGCCAAGGACCAGGGACTGAAGCTTTCTTT | CASSQGPGTEAFF
- | TRBJ1-3 | TRBV7-3 | TRBD1 | TGTGCCAGCAGCTTAGGTGGACAGGGATTCGGAAACACCATATATTTT | CASSLGGQGFGNTIYF
- | TRBJ2-7 | TRBV30 | - | TGTGCCTGGAGTGTAGGTACGGGGTTTGGTGGCGAGCAGTACTTC | CAWSVGTGFGGEQYF
- | TRBJ1-1 | TRBV15 | - | TGTGCCACCAGCAGAGATCACGGCCCCACAGGGTGGATATTGAACACTGAAGCTTTCTTT | CATSRDHGPTGWILNTEAFF
few | TRBJ1-3 | TRBV19 | - | TGTGCCAGTAGTCCCCGCGGCAGGGGTCACGGAAACACCATATATTTT | CASSPRGRGHGNTIYF
- | TRBJ2-7 | TRBV5-6 | - | TGTGCCAGCAGCAAGACACCGGATCATCAGGGCTACGAGCAGTACTTC | CASSKTPDHQGYEQYF
- | TRBJ1-1 | TRBV3-1/TRBV3-2 | - | TGTGCCAGCAGCCAAGTAGCCGGCACTGAAGCTTTCTTT | CASSQVAGTEAFF
few | TRBJ1-4 | TRBV5-8 | TRBD1 | TGTGCCAGCAGCCCCACGGACAGGACTAATGAAAAACTGTTTTTT | CASSPTDRTNEKLFF
- | TRBJ1-2 | TRBV19 | TRBD1 | TGTGCCAGTAGTATAGGCAGGGGGAAGAGTGGCTACACCTTC | CASSIGRGKSGYTF
- | TRBJ1-5 | TRBV5-5 | TRBD1 | TGTGCCAGCAGCGGGAACGACAGGGGGCACCAGCCCCAGCATTTT | CASSGNDRGHQPQHF
once | TRBJ1-6 | TRBV30 | - | TGTGCCTGGAGTGGACAGAATAATTCACCCCTCCACTTT | CAWSGQNNSPLHF
- | TRBJ1-6 | TRBV6-5 | - | TGTGCCAGCCAGGCAGGGGTTAATTCACCCCTCCACTTT | CASQAGVNSPLHF
- | TRBJ1-6 | TRBV18 | - | TGTGCCAGCTCACCACAGGGAGGAGGGGCTAATTCACCCCTCCACTTT | CASSPQGGGANSPLHF
- | TRBJ1-1 | TRBV5-6 | TRBD1 | TGTGCCAGCAGCTTGGTACGGACAGGGGTGTTGGGAGCTTTCTTT | CASSLVRTGVLGAFF
few | TRBJ1-5 | TRBV7-2 | - | TGTGCCAGCAGCAAAGAGGCTTATCAGCCCCAGCATTTT | CASSKEAYQPQHF
- | TRBJ1-5 | TRBV23-1 | - | TGCGCCAGCCCCTGGGCGGGGGGTAAACAGCCCCAGCATTTT | CASPWAGGKQPQHF
once | TRBJ1-2 | TRBV30 | TRBD1 | TGTGCCTGGACCTCCAAGAGGACAGGGGGCTACACCTTC | CAWTSKRTGGYTF
- | TRBJ2-1 | TRBV5-1 | - | TGCGCCAGCAGCATGGGGGAGCGGGCGAATGAGCAGTTCTTC | CASSMGERANEQFF
- | TRBJ2-7 | TRBV28 | - | TGTGCCAGCAGGAGCCAGCCAAGGACACAGATTATCCACGAGCAGTACTTC | CASRSQPRTQIIHEQYF
- | TRBJ2-7 | TRBV28 | TRBD2 | TGTGCCAGCAGAAGGACTAGCGGGGGCAAGCAGTACTTC | CASRRTSGGKQYF
- | TRBJ1-4 | TRBV12-3/TRBV12-4 | - | TGTGCCAGCAACCGAAACTTGAATGAAAAACTGTTTTTT | CASNRNLNEKLFF
- | TRBJ2-3 | TRBV29-1 | - | TGCAGCGGGGGGGGACAGACACACACAGATACGCAGTATTTT | CSGGGQTHTDTQYF
- | TRBJ2-7 | TRBV7-9 | - | TGTGCCAGCAGCTTTGCCCAACTGAGCTCCTACGAGCAGTACTTC | CASSFAQLSSYEQYF
- | TRBJ2-2 | TRBV9 | TRBD2 | TGTGCCAGCAGCGTAGATCTAGCGGGATTGGTAAACGGGGAGCTGTTTTTT | CASSVDLAGLVNGELFF
- | TRBJ2-3 | TRBV4-3 | TRBD2 | TGCGCCAGCAGCCAAGCCCTAGCGGGAAGCGGCCCAGATACGCAGTATTTT | CASSQALAGSGPDTQYF
- | TRBJ1-5 | TRBV19 | TRBD1 | TGTGCCAGTAGTTTAAGGGGGCTGAGCAATCAGCCCCAGCATTTT | CASSLRGLSNQPQHF
- | TRBJ1-4 | TRBV9 | TRBD1 | TGTGCCAGCAGCGTAGGGTCAGGGGGCGGCGAAAAACTGTTTTTT | CASSVGSGGGEKLFF
- | TRBJ1-5 | TRBV14 | TRBD1 | TGTGCCAGCAGCCAATACGACCGGGACAGGGGGATTAGCAATCAGCCCCAGCATTTT | CASSQYDRDRGISNQPQHF
- | TRBJ1-2 | TRBV5-1 | TRBD1 | TGCGCCAGCAGCCCCTTCCAGGGACAGGGGATTTATGGCTACACCTTC | CASSPFQGQGIYGYTF
- | TRBJ2-1 | TRBV6-4 | TRBD2 | TGTGCCAGCAGTGACTCAGAGCGGGGGGAACAGTTCTTC | CASSDSERGEQFF
- | TRBJ2-1 | TRBV27 | TRBD2 | TGTGCCAGCAGTTTAGCGGGAGGGCCGAGGGAGCAGTTCTTC | CASSLAGGPREQFF
- | TRBJ1-6 | TRBV10-3 | TRBD1 | TGTGCCATCACTGGGGACAGGGGGCGCGGTTCACCCCTCCACTTT | CAITGDRGRGSPLHF
- | TRBJ1-2 | TRBV12-3/TRBV12-4 | TRBD1 | TGTGCCAGCAGTCCGGACAGGGGAAGTGGCTACACCTTC | CASSPDRGSGYTF
- | TRBJ2-1 | TRBV10-3 | - | TGTGCCATCAGTGATGAGAGCTCCTACAATGAGCAGTTCTTC | CAISDESSYNEQFF
once | TRBJ1-1 | TRBV10-2 | - | TGCGCCAGCAGCTTACAGGAAATGAACACTGAAGCTTTCTTT | CASSLQEMNTEAFF
- | TRBJ1-2 | TRBV12-3/TRBV12-4 | TRBD1 | TGTGCCAGCACAACGGGACAGTCCTATGGCTACACCTTC | CASTTGQSYGYTF
once | TRBJ2-2 | TRBV6-6 | - | TGTGCCAGCAGTCCAGGGATTCAGACCGGGGAGCTGTTTTTT | CASSPGIQTGELFF
few | TRBJ1-6 | TRBV7-9 | - | TGTGCCGCCCGTCCTGTAGGAGCCTATAATTCACCCCTCCACTTT | CAARPVGAYNSPLHF
- | TRBJ2-6 | TRBV27 | - | TGTGCCAGCAGTTTGATGCAGACGGAGCTAAGCTCTGGGGCCAACGTCCTGACTTTC | CASSLMQTELSSGANVLTF
once | TRBJ1-2 | TRBV6-5 | TRBD1 | TGTGCCAGCAGGAGAATTAATACAGGGGGCGATGGCTACACCTTC | CASRRINTGGDGYTF
- | TRBJ1-1 | TRBV5-1 | - | TGCGCCAGCAGCTTGTCGGGTGGCACTGAAGCTTTCTTT | CASSLSGGTEAFF
- | TRBJ2-1 | TRBV20-1 | - | TGCAGTGCTAGACCGCCTCCTACCCTCTTC | CSARPPPTLF
- | TRBJ1-5 | TRBV25-1 | - | TGTGCCAGCAGTCCCGGGGGGTTTAATCGGGGTCAGCCCCAGCATTTT | CASSPGGFNRGQPQHF
- | TRBJ2-7 | TRBV19 | - | TGTGCCAGTAGTATCAGCAGGGCTTCACCCTACGAGCAGTACTTC | CASSISRASPYEQYF
few | TRBJ2-5 | TRBV6-5 | TRBD2 | TGTGCCAGCAGCCCCACTAGCGGGAGTGAGACCCAGTACTTC | CASSPTSGSETQYF
- | TRBJ1-5 | TRBV5-6 | TRBD1 | TGTGCCAGCAGCGACGCCGGGACAGGGCTTAGCAATCAGCCCCAGCATTTT | CASSDAGTGLSNQPQHF
once | TRBJ2-3 | TRBV4-2 | TRBD2 | TGTGCCAGCAGCCAAGATCCCAGCGGGGGAGGCACAGATACGCAGTATTTT | CASSQDPSGGGTDTQYF
- | TRBJ1-2 | TRBV7-3 | TRBD1 | TGTGCCAGCAGCCAAACCGGGACAGGGTTTTATGGCTACACCTTC | CASSQTGTGFYGYTF
- | TRBJ1-5 | TRBV6-2/TRBV6-3 | - | TGTGCCAGCAGTTACGGCTCTAATCAGCCCCAGCATTTT | CASSYGSNQPQHF
- | TRBJ1-2 | TRBV6-5 | - | TGTGCCAGCAGTTACTCGAACACCGGGGGTGGCTACACCTTC | CASSYSNTGGGYTF
- | TRBJ2-4 | TRBV15 | TRBD1 | TGTGCCACCAGCAGGGAAAGTCCCGGGACAGGGCAAAACATTCAGTACTTC | CATSRESPGTGQNIQYF
- | TRBJ1-1 | TRBV29-1 | - | TGCAGCGTTAGCTTGGGAGGGAACACTGAAGCTTTCTTT | CSVSLGGNTEAFF
- | TRBJ2-7 | TRBV27 | - | TGTGCCAGCAGTTTACTGTCCAGAACGTACGAGCAGTACTTC | CASSLLSRTYEQYF
- | TRBJ1-1 | TRBV19 | TRBD1 | TGTGCCAGTAGCCTACAGGGGGCGGACACTGAAGCTTTCTTT | CASSLQGADTEAFF
few | TRBJ2-1 | TRBV4-3 | TRBD2 | TGCGCCAGCAGCGAAGAGGCGACTAGCGGGAATGAGCAGTTCTTC | CASSEEATSGNEQFF
once | TRBJ1-2 | TRBV19 | - | TGTGCCAGTAGGAACAGGGATAACTATGGCTACACCTTC | CASRNRDNYGYTF
- | TRBJ2-5 | TRBV7-8 | - | TGTGCCAGCAGCTTAGGGTATGCGGAAGAGACCCAGTACTTC | CASSLGYAEETQYF
- | TRBJ1-2 | TRBV30 | TRBD1 | TGTGCCTGGAGAGGACAGGCTAACTATGGCTACACCTTC | CAWRGQANYGYTF
- | TRBJ2-5 | TRBV4-1 | TRBD1 | TGCGCCAGCAGCCAGGGGACAGCACAAGAGACCCAGTACTTC | CASSQGTAQETQYF
- | TRBJ2-5 | TRBV5-8 | - | TGTGCCAGCAGCCCTTACCCCGCTAGAGGGCGTCAAGAGACCCAGTACTTC | CASSPYPARGRQETQYF